This TCR beta chain derives from a study of blood T cell repertoires in COVID-19. Study overall: Acute and convalescent COVID-19 specimens originated in the United States, Italy and Spain. PBMCs, B-cell-depleted T cells, or T cells were the source of the cDNA or gDNA that made up the material.

As originally analysed: Reference gene primer amplification gave nucleated cell count estimates. Using immunoSEQ multiplex PCR, the repertoire was profiled, and TCRdb retains in-frame clones only, with some absent. V and J calls and clone size are copied from that table; D and trimming were computed from the DNA. The sample has tens of thousands of clones; approximately 80% are singletons. Patients of the Seattle cohort, enrolled during active infection, were followed longitudinally. The ends were cut back, 3 bases at V and 6 bases at J, with 9 bases in the middle. This CDR3 contains 12 residues. CDR1 is LGHDT and CDR2 is YNNKEL in the germline V gene (reference sequence).

This clonotype was obtained from a man older than 75 with COVID-19, enrolled during active disease. The sequenced material came from peripheral blood. V is TRBV3-1 (or the pseudogene TRBV3-2) and J is TRBJ2-7; D gene unclear. The CDR3 nucleotides are TGTGCCAGCAGCCAGATAACGGGCGAGCAGTACTTC. Translation: CASSQITGEQYF.